A single sample is the source of the 25 T cell receptor beta chains below, sequenced in a study of type 1 and type 2 diabetes patients (dated by TCRdb to 2016 to 2017). Sequencer: Illumina MiSeq. Genomic DNA from sorted T cell subsets served as template for TCRbeta CDR3 amplification. Multiplex PCR with 30 forward and 13 reverse primers amplified the TCRbeta CDR3 region. TCRdb ran its own pipeline on the public reads, namely fastp trimming at Q25 and MiXCR clone calling, and kept in-frame beta chains. Each CDR3 protein appears once, grouped with its most common genes and DNA. The sample table lists 250,000 or so distinct CDR3 sequences, approximately 45% of them with a count of one. Approximately 13% of the sample goes to the ten largest clones. The specimen sequenced was peripheral blood mononuclear cells (PBMCs). These receptor sequences come from a man younger than 35 with type 2 diabetes.

This clonotype was observed at least ten times. J is TRBJ2-1 and V is TRBV6-1, with 7 bases identical to TRBD1. CDR1 is MNHNS, CDR2 SASEGT, per germline. The CDR3 covers 14 residues. V shed 3 bases and J 3 bases; nucleotides not matched to a gene: 2. CDR3 residues: CASSEGTDYNEQFF. CDR3 sequence (DNA): TGTGCCAGCAGTGAGGGGACAGACTACAATGAGCAGTTCTTC.

The chain joins TRBV14 to TRBJ2-2; 12 bases match TRBD2. After removal of 5 bases from V and 2 bases from J, the junction contained 12 bases not matched to a gene. The CDR3 length is 19 residues. Germline CDR1 SGHDN, CDR2 FVKESK. As DNA, the CDR3 is TGTGCCAGCAGCTTAGCCCCTGAACTAGCGGGGGGAAACACCGGGGAGCTGTTTTTT. This translates into CASSLAPELAGGNTGELFF.

The J gene is TRBJ2-6, the V gene TRBV4-3, with a possible D match to TRBD2 (5 bases). This CDR3 region has 17 residues. The V gene lost 0 bases and the J gene lost 1 base, with 10 bases spanning the gap. Germline CDR1 is LGHNA and CDR2 is YSLEER. CDR3 DNA sequence: TGCGCCAGCAGCCAAGAGAGGGCGGCTTCTGGGGCCAACGTCCTGACTTTC. As protein: CASSQERAASGANVLTF.

The chain uses TRBV30 and TRBJ1-4; D may be TRBD1 (5 bases). CDR1 and CDR2 (germline): GTSNPN, SVGIG (reference sequence). Trimming removed 1 base at V and 8 bases at J, with 8 bases between. This CDR3 comprises 12 residues. This CDR3 reads CAWSGKGEKLFF. As DNA, the CDR3 is TGTGCCTGGAGTGGGAAGGGGGAAAAACTGTTTTTT.

As DNA, the CDR3 is TGTGCCTGGAACAAACAGGGGGCCCTCTACACTGAAGCTTTCTTT. This sequence encodes CAWNKQGALYTEAFF. The V gene is TRBV30, the J gene TRBJ1-1; TRBD1 agrees at 9 bases. The CDR3 spans 15 residues. Germline V gene lookup returns CDR1 GTSNPN and CDR2 SVGIG (reference sequence). Trimming cost V 4 bases and J 3 bases; bases outside gene matches: 9.

This chain uses TRBV6-6 with TRBJ1-4, with D perhaps matching TRBD1 (5 bases). The V end was cut by 5 bases, the J end by 10 bases, with 23 bases between. Germline V lookup: CDR1 MNHNY, CDR2 SVGAGI (reference sequence). The CDR3 spans 16 residues. The CDR3, as DNA: TGTGCCAGCAGTGAACGGGGGGGACCCCTCGGAGGAAAACTGTTTTTT. It encodes CASSERGGPLGGKLFF.

This chain links TRBV30 with TRBJ1-4; unclear D gene. This CDR3 has 12 residues. Germline-derived CDR1 and CDR2 are GTSNPN and SVGIG (reference sequence). The ends were cut back, 1 base at V and 8 bases at J, with 8 bases in the middle. CDR3 in DNA: TGTGCCTGGAGTGGCGGGAGGGAAAAACTGTTTTTT. It translates to CAWSGGREKLFF. Full variable domain (rest looked up from reference TRBV30 and TRBJ1-4): SQTIHQWPATLVQPVGSPLSLECTVEGTSNPNLYWYRQAAGRGLQLLFYSVGIGQISSEVPQNLSASRPQDRQFILSSKKLLLSDSGFYLCAWSGGREKLFFGSGTQLSVL.

The genes are TRBV20-1 and TRBJ2-1, with D possibly TRBD2 on 5 matching bases. Germline CDR1 reads DFQATT; CDR2 reads SNEGSKA (reference sequence). This CDR3 has 12 residues. The V and J ends lost 5 bases and 13 bases respectively, with 18 bases between them. The CDR3 region is CSAGLEEAIQFF. The CDR3 bases are TGCAGTGCTGGGTTGGAGGAGGCGATTCAGTTCTTC.

This clonotype was found many times. The gene calls are TRBV7-8 and TRBJ1-1; D possibly corresponds to TRBD1 (6 bases). Germline CDR1 SGHVS, CDR2 FQNEAQ. CDR3 length: 15 amino acids. Trimming removed 5 bases at V and 1 base at J, with 14 bases between. CDR3 residues: CASSTDPGANTEAFF. In nucleotides, the CDR3 is TGTGCCAGCAGCACAGACCCAGGGGCGAACACTGAAGCTTTCTTT.

This clonotype was detected only a few times. This chain uses TRBV19 with TRBJ2-7, with D unresolved. Germline-derived CDR1 and CDR2 are LNHDA and SQIVND (reference sequence). The ends were cut back, 5 bases at V and 3 bases at J, with 11 bases in the middle. The CDR3 is 13 amino acids. The CDR3 here is CASSVGPYYEQYF. Written as DNA, the CDR3 is TGTGCCAGTAGTGTAGGACCGTACTACGAGCAGTACTTC.

This clonotype was detected only a few times. The V call is TRBV7-2, the J call TRBJ2-2, with a tentative D call TRBD2 (5 bases). The CDR3 consists of 15 residues. Trimming cost V 1 base and J 4 bases, with 10 bases left between them. CDR1 is SGHTA and CDR2 is FQGNSA in the germline V gene. The CDR3 nucleotides are TGTGCCAGCAGCTTAGTGGGGAGCCCCACCGGGGAGCTGTTTTTT. This codes for CASSLVGSPTGELFF.

CDR3 sequence: CASSYLQGRRSPLHF. The CDR3 DNA reads TGTGCCAGCAGCTACCTCCAGGGGCGGCGTTCACCCCTCCACTTT. The rearrangement uses TRBV28 and TRBJ1-6; D is perhaps TRBD1 (6 bases). In germline, CDR1 is MDHEN, CDR2 SYDVKM. CDR3 size: 15 residues. Trimming pared 6 bases from V and 9 bases from J, leaving 18 bases between.

V is TRBV30 and J is TRBJ2-7; a weak D match, TRBD1 (6 bases). The CDR3 extends over 11 amino acids. Deletions cut 0 bases from V and 11 bases from J, with 11 bases between. The V gene's germline CDR1 is GTSNPN and CDR2 SVGIG (reference sequence). The CDR3 nucleotides read TGTGCCTGGAGTGTAGGCTCAGGGGAGTACTTC. The encoded protein is CAWSVGSGEYF.

The chain links TRBV6-5 to TRBJ2-2; TRBD1 aligns across 9 bases. Germline-derived CDR1 and CDR2 are MNHEY and SVGAGI. The ends lost 5 bases at V and 4 bases at J; junction bases unmatched: 5. CDR3 length: 15 amino acids. CDR3 nucleotides: TGTGCCAGCAGTGAGACAGGGGGAGTCACCGGGGAGCTGTTTTTT. Protein product: CASSETGGVTGELFF.

The chain links TRBV2 to TRBJ1-4; D is ambiguous. Per germline, CDR1 SNHLY and CDR2 FYNNEI. The CDR3 consists of 14 residues. V dropped 5 bases and J dropped 4 bases, with 11 bases sitting between them. The chain's CDR3 is CASSLRAFNEKLFF. The CDR3 DNA follows: TGTGCCAGCAGTTTGAGGGCTTTTAATGAAAAACTGTTTTTT.

The chain carries TRBV2 and TRBJ2-1, with D maybe TRBD2 (6 bases). This CDR3 spans 12 amino acids. From germline, CDR1 is SNHLY and CDR2 FYNNEI. V dropped 7 bases and J dropped 4 bases, with 8 bases sitting between them. The DNA for the CDR3 is TGTGCCAGCAACGGGGGTTACAATGAGCAGTTCTTC. This gives the protein CASNGGYNEQFF.

The V and J genes are TRBV20-1 and TRBJ2-3; D is unclear. Trimming shortened V by 5 bases and J by 1 base, and 10 bases separated the two germline ends. The CDR3 length is 13 residues. Germline lookup yields CDR1 DFQATT and CDR2 SNEGSKA (reference sequence). The CDR3 region has the DNA TGCAGTGCTCCCTCTGGCCGCACAGATACGCAGTATTTT. As protein: CSAPSGRTDTQYF.

This chain joins TRBV15 and TRBJ2-3, with TRBD2 identical over 10 bases. Trimming took 9 bases from V and 4 from J; bases not matched to a gene: 16. CDR1 is LNHNV, CDR2 YYDKDF, per germline (reference sequence). The CDR3 spans 17 residues. CDR3 sequence: CATRGITGLANADTQYF. As DNA, the CDR3 is TGTGCCACACGAGGGATTACGGGACTAGCGAACGCAGATACGCAGTATTTT.

In this sample, this clonotype turned up once. The V gene is TRBV30, the J gene TRBJ2-5, with D perhaps TRBD2 (5 bases). This CDR3 is built from 11 residues. Looked up from germline, CDR1 is GTSNPN and CDR2 is SVGIG (reference sequence). V gave up 2 bases and J gave up 5 bases, with 6 bases separating them. The CDR3 DNA reads TGTGCCTGGAGTCGCGGGGAGACCCAGTACTTC. It specifies CAWSRGETQYF.

The chain couples TRBV7-8 to TRBJ1-5, with a tentative D call TRBD1 (5 bases). CDR1 is SGHVS and CDR2 is FQNEAQ in the germline V gene. The CDR3 is 15 residues long. The germline V and J ends were trimmed by 1 base and 4 bases, with 11 bases remaining between them. The CDR3 spells CASSLGWGDNQPQHF. CDR3 bases: TGTGCCAGCAGCTTAGGATGGGGGGATAATCAGCCCCAGCATTTT. Using reference TRBV7-8 and TRBJ1-5 for the parts outside the CDR3, the full variable domain is GAGVSQSPRYKVAKRGQDVALRCDPISGHVSLFWYQQALGQGPEFLTYFQNEAQLDKSGLPSDRFFAERPEGSVSTLKIQRTQQEDSAVYLCASSLGWGDNQPQHFGDGTRLSIL.

The rearrangement uses TRBV2 and TRBJ1-2, with TRBD1 matching over 7 bases. V trimming: 5 bases; J trimming: 3 bases; junction bases outside the gene matches: 9. CDR1 SNHLY and CDR2 FYNNEI come from the germline V gene. The CDR3 is made up of 15 amino acids. In DNA form, the CDR3 reads TGTGCCAGCAGTTATACCGGGACAGCTGACTATGGCTACACCTTC. Translated: CASSYTGTADYGYTF.

This clonotype was seen only a few times. V is TRBV20-1 and J is TRBJ2-7, with 9 bases that match TRBD2. From germline, CDR1 is DFQATT and CDR2 SNEGSKA (reference sequence). Germline trimming cut 7 bases from V and 6 bases from J; bases unmatched to any gene: 13. This CDR3 has 14 residues. CDR3 sequence (DNA): TGCAGTGTTCCTGCGGGAGGGATTGGGCGCGAGCAGTACTTC. Translation gives CSVPAGGIGREQYF.

The J gene is TRBJ2-1, the V gene TRBV19, with D tentatively TRBD1 or TRBD2 (6 bases each). The V gene's germline CDR1 is LNHDA and CDR2 SQIVND (reference sequence). With 3 bases removed from V and 9 bases from J, the gap between germline ends came to 9 bases. CDR3 length: 12 residues. CDR3 protein: CASSMEGVEQFF. CDR3 DNA sequence: TGTGCCAGTAGTATGGAGGGGGTTGAGCAGTTCTTC.

In the case of this clonotype: Mismatch with germline at one junction end may stem from a read error. The J gene is TRBJ2-3, the V gene TRBV20-1; D call uncertain. The germline gives CDR1 DFQATT, CDR2 SNEGSKA (reference sequence). The CDR3 has 11 residues. CDR3 DNA: TGCAGTGCTGGAGAAAAAGATACGCAGTATTTT. Its translation is CSAGEKDTQYF.

This sequence joins TRBV20-1 and TRBJ2-1; perhaps TRBD1 as D (6 bases). Germline loops: CDR1 DFQATT, CDR2 SNEGSKA (reference sequence). Trimming pared 1 base from V and 10 bases from J, leaving 14 bases between. The CDR3 sequence is 13 residues long. The CDR3 loop is CSARGRGRGEQFF. Here the CDR3 DNA reads TGCAGTGCTAGAGGCAGGGGACGCGGGGAGCAGTTCTTC.